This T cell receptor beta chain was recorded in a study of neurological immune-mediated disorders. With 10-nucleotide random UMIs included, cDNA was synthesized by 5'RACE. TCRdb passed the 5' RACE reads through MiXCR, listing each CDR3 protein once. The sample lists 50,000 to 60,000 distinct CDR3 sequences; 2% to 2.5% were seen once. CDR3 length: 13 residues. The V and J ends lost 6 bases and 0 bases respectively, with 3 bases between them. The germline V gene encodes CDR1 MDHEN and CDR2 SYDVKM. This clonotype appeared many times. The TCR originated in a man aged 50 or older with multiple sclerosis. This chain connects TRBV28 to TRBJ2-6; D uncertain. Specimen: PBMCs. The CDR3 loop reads CASSISGANVLTF. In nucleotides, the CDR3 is TGTGCCAGCAGCATCTCTGGGGCCAACGTCCTGACTTTC.